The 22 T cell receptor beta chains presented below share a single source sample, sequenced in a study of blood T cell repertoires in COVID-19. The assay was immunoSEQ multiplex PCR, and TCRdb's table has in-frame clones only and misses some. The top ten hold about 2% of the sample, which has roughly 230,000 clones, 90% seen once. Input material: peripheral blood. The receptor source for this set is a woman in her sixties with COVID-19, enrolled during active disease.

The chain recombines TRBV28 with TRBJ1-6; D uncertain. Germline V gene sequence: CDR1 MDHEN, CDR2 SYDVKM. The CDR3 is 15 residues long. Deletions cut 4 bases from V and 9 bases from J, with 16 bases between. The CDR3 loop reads CASSSRLGSGSPLHF. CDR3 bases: TGTGCCAGCAGTTCAAGGCTGGGCAGCGGTTCACCCCTCCACTTT.

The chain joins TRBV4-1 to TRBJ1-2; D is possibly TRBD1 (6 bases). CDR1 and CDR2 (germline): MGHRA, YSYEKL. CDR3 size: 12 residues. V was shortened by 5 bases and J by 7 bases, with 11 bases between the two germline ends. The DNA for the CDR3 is TGCGCCAGCAGCAGGATACAGGGTGGCTACACCTTC. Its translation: CASSRIQGGYTF.

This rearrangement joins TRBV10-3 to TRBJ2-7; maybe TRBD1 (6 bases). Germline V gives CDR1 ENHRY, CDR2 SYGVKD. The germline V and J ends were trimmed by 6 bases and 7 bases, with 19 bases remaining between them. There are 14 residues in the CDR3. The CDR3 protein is CAISPGAGVEEQYF. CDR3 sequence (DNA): TGTGCCATCAGCCCAGGGGCAGGGGTTGAGGAGCAGTACTTC.

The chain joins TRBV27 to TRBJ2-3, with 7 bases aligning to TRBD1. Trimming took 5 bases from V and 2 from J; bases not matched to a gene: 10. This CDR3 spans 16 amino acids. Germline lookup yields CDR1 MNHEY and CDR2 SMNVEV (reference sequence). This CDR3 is CASSNPGQIDTDTQYF. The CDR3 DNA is TGTGCCAGCAGTAACCCGGGACAGATAGACACAGATACGCAGTATTTT.

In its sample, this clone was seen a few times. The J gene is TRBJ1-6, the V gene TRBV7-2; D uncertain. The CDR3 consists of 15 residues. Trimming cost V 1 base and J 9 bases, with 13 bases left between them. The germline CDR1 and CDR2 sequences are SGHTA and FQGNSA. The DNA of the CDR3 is TGTGCCAGCAGCTTAGGTTGGGGAGTAACTTCACCCCTCCACTTT. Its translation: CASSLGWGVTSPLHF. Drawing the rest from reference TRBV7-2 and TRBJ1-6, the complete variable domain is GAGVSQSPSNKVTEKGKDVELRCDPISGHTALYWYRQSLGQGLEFLIYFQGNSAPDKSGLPSDRFSAERTGGSVSTLTIQRTQQEDSAVYLCASSLGWGVTSPLHFGNGTRLTVT.

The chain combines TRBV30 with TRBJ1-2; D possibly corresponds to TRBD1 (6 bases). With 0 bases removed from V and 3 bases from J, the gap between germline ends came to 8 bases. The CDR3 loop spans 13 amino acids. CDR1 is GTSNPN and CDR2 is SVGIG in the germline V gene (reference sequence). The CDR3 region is CAWSVGGHYGYTF. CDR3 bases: TGTGCCTGGAGTGTCGGGGGGCACTATGGCTACACCTTC. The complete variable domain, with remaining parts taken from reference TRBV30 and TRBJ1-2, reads SQTIHQWPATLVQPVGSPLSLECTVEGTSNPNLYWYRQAAGRGLQLLFYSVGIGQISSEVPQNLSASRPQDRQFILSSKKLLLSDSGFYLCAWSVGGHYGYTFGSGTRLTVV.

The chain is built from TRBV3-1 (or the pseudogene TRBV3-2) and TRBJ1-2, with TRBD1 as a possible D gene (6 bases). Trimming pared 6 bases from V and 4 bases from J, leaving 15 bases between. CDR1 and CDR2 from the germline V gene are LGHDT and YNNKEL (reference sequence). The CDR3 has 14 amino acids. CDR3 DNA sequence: TGTGCCAGCAGTCGAGGGGGAGGGCCCTATGGCTACACCTTC. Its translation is CASSRGGGPYGYTF.

CDR3 protein: CASSLDAPGEQYF. In nucleotides, the CDR3 is TGTGCCAGCAGCTTAGATGCCCCGGGGGAGCAGTACTTC. V gene TRBV7-2 combines with J gene TRBJ2-7; D might be TRBD2 (5 bases). CDR1 is SGHTA, CDR2 FQGNSA, per germline. V was pared by 1 base and J by 7 bases, with 11 bases between. The CDR3 runs 13 residues.

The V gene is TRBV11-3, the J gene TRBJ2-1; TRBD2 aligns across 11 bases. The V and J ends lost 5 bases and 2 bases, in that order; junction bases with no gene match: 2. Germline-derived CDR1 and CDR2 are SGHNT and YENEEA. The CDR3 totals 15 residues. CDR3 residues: CASSPGLAAYNEQFF. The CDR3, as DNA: TGTGCCAGCAGCCCGGGACTAGCGGCCTACAATGAGCAGTTCTTC. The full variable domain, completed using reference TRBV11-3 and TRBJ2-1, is EAGVVQSPRYKIIEKKQPVAFWCNPISGHNTLYWYLQNLGQGPELLIRYENEEAVDDSQLPKDRFSAERLKGVDSTLKIQPAELGDSAVYLCASSPGLAAYNEQFFGPGTRLTVL.

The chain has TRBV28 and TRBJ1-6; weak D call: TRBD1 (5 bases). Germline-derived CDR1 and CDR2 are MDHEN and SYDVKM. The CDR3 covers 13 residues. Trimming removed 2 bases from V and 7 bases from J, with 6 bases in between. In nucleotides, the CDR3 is TGTGCCAGCAGTTTAGACAGAAATTCACCCCTCCACTTT. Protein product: CASSLDRNSPLHF. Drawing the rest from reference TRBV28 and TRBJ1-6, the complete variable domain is DVKVTQSSRYLVKRTGEKVFLECVQDMDHENMFWYRQDPGLGLRLIYFSYDVKMKEKGDIPEGYSVSREKKERFSLILESASTNQTSMYLCASSLDRNSPLHFGNGTRLTVT.

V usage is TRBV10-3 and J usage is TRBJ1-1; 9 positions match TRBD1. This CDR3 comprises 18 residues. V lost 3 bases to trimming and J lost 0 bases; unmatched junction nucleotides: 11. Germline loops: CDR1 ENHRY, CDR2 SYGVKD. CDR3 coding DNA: TGTGCCATCAGTGACCCGGGACAGGGATCTATAATGAACACTGAAGCTTTCTTT. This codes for CAISDPGQGSIMNTEAFF.

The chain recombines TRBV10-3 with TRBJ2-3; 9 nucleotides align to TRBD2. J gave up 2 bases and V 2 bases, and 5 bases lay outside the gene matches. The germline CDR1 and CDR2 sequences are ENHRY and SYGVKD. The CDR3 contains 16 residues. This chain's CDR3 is CAISEPAGGNTDTQYF. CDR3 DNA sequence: TGTGCCATCAGTGAGCCAGCGGGGGGAAACACAGATACGCAGTATTTT.

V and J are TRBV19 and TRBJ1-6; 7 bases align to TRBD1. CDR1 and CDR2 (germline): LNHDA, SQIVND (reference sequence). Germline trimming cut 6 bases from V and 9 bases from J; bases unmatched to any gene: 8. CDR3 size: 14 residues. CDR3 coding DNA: TGTGCCAGTAGCTCTACAGGGGACGGTTCACCCCTCCACTTT. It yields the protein CASSSTGDGSPLHF.

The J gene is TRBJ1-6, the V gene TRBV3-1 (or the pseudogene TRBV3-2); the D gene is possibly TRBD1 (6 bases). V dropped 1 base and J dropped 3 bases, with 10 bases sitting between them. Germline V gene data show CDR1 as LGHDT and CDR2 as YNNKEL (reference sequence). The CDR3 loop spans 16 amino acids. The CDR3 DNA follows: TGTGCCAGCAGCCAAGGGGGGGGCCTCTATAATTCACCCCTCCACTTT. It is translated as CASSQGGGLYNSPLHF.

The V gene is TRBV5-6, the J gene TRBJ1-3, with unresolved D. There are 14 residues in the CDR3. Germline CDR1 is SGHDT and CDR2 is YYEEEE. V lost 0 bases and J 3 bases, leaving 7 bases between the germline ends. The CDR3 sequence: CASSLGAGGNTIYF. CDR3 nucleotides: TGTGCCAGCAGCTTGGGGGCAGGTGGAAACACCATATATTTT.

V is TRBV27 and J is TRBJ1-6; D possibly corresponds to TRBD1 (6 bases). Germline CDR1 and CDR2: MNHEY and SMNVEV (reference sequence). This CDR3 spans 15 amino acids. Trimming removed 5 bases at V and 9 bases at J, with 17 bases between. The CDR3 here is CASSTGMLRGSPLHF. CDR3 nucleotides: TGTGCCAGCAGTACAGGGATGCTCCGGGGTTCACCCCTCCACTTT.

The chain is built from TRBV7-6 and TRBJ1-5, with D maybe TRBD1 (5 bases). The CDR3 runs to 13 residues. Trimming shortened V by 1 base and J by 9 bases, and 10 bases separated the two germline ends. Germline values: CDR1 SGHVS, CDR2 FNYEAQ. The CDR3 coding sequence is TGTGCCAGCAGCTTAGTAGATGGGGCGCCCCAGCATTTT. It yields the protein CASSLVDGAPQHF.

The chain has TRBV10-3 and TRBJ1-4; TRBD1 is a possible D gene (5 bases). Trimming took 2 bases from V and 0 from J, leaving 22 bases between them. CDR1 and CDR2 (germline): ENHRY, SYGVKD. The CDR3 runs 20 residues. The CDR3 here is CAISEGIGVISSATNEKLFF. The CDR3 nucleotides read TGTGCCATCAGTGAGGGCATAGGGGTAATCTCAAGTGCAACTAATGAAAAACTGTTTTTT.

The CDR3 DNA sequence: TGCGCCAGCTCGGGGGGGCAGGGTAGAGATACGCAGTATTTT. As protein: CASSGGQGRDTQYF. The J gene is TRBJ2-3, the V gene TRBV5-1; TRBD2 matches at 8 bases. Trimming at V came to 7 bases and at J to 5 bases, leaving 9 bases not matched to a gene. CDR3 length: 14 amino acids. CDR1 and CDR2 (germline): SGHRS, YFSETQ. Full variable domain (outside the CDR3, taken from reference TRBV5-1 and TRBJ2-3): KAGVTQTPRYLIKTRGQQVTLSCSPISGHRSVSWYQQTPGQGLQFLFEYFSETQRNKGNFPGRFSGRQFSNSRSEMNVSTLELGDSALYLCASSGGQGRDTQYFGPGTRLTVL.

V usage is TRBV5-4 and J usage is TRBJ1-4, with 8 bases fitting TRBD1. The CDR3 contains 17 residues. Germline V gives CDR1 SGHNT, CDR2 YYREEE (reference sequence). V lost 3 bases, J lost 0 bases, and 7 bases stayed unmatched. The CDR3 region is CASSSGGQGTTNEKLFF. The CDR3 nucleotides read TGTGCCAGCAGCTCTGGCGGACAGGGCACAACTAATGAAAAACTGTTTTTT.

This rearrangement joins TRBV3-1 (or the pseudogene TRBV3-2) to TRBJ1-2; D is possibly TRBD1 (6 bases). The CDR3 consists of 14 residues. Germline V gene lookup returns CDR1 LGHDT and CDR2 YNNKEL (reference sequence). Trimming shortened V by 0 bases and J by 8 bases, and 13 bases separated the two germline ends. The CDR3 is CASSQDPQGTGYTF. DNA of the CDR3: TGTGCCAGCAGCCAAGATCCCCAGGGGACAGGCTACACCTTC.

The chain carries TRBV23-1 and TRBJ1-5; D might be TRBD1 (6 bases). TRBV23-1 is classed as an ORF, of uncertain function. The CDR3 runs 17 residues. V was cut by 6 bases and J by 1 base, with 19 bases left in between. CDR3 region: CASRQGRGYSSNQPQHF. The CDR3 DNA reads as TGCGCCAGCAGGCAGGGGCGGGGGTATAGCAGCAATCAGCCCCAGCATTTT.